Listed below are T cell receptor beta chains from one sample, sequenced in a study of T-cell memory formation after mild COVID-19. TCRdb called the 5' RACE reads again in MiXCR, with one record for every CDR3 protein. This sample has under 200,000 distinct CDR3 sequences, with roughly a third found just once. The source material was PBMCs or a T cell subset sorted from them (not recorded which). The source of these receptors is an adult woman who had mild COVID-19 (a few samples of this study predate the infection). Cell type and time point are not known. The CDR3 runs from the conserved cysteine through the conserved F or W. Fields, in order: CDR3 DNA, CDR3 protein, clone size, CDR3 length, J gene, V gene, D gene. A D gene is named only where the DNA matches it firmly. A row's size may be missing; if present it is once, few, many or a size class.

CDR3nt: TGTGCCAGCAGTGAGCACACCGGGGAGCTGTTTTTT
CDR3aa: CASSEHTGELFF
abundance: NA
len: 12
j_gene: TRBJ2-2
v_gene: TRBV2
d_gene: NA

CDR3nt: TGCGCCAGCAGCCAAGATCGCGGGGGGGCAGATACGCAGTATTTT
CDR3aa: CASSQDRGGADTQYF
abundance: few
len: 15
j_gene: TRBJ2-3
v_gene: TRBV4-1
d_gene: TRBD2

CDR3nt: TGTGCCAGCAGTGAGGAGGGGAATGGTGTATCACCCCTCCACTTT
CDR3aa: CASSEEGNGVSPLHF
abundance: NA
len: 15
j_gene: TRBJ1-6
v_gene: TRBV2
d_gene: NA

CDR3nt: TGTGCCAGCAGCCCCAAAGAGGGGACTAGCACAGATACGCAGTATTTT
CDR3aa: CASSPKEGTSTDTQYF
abundance: NA
len: 16
j_gene: TRBJ2-3
v_gene: TRBV11-2
d_gene: NA

CDR3nt: TGTGCCAGCAGTTTAGACGGACTATGGAGAACCGGGGAGCTGTTTTTT
CDR3aa: CASSLDGLWRTGELFF
abundance: few
len: 16
j_gene: TRBJ2-2
v_gene: TRBV12-3/TRBV12-4
d_gene: NA

CDR3nt: TGTGCCAGCAGTTCGGACAGGGCTTTGACTGAAGCTTTCTTT
CDR3aa: CASSSDRALTEAFF
abundance: few
len: 14
j_gene: TRBJ1-1
v_gene: TRBV6-5
d_gene: TRBD1

CDR3nt: TGTGCCAGCAGCAAAGTGGGCGGGACAGGGGCCTATAGCAATCAGCCCCAGCATTTT
CDR3aa: CASSKVGGTGAYSNQPQHF
abundance: NA
len: 19
j_gene: TRBJ1-5
v_gene: TRBV21-1
d_gene: NA

CDR3nt: TGTGCCAGCAGCTTAGGGACGGACACCTCAACTAATGAAAAACTGTTTTTT
CDR3aa: CASSLGTDTSTNEKLFF
abundance: NA
len: 17
j_gene: TRBJ1-4
v_gene: TRBV7-9
d_gene: NA

CDR3nt: TGCAGTGCTAGATTCTCCTCGGGGGTATCTGGAAACACCATATATTTT
CDR3aa: CSARFSSGVSGNTIYF
abundance: NA
len: 16
j_gene: TRBJ1-3
v_gene: TRBV20-1
d_gene: NA

CDR3nt: TGTGCCAGCAGCCCCCCCAGGGAGAACGAGCAGTACTTC
CDR3aa: CASSPPRENEQYF
abundance: NA
len: 13
j_gene: TRBJ2-7
v_gene: TRBV7-9
d_gene: NA

CDR3nt: TGTGCCAGTAGTCGTCCGGCACAGGGCCGTTCCTACGAGCAGTACTTC
CDR3aa: CASSRPAQGRSYEQYF
abundance: NA
len: 16
j_gene: TRBJ2-7
v_gene: TRBV19
d_gene: NA

CDR3nt: TGTGCCAGCAGCTTAGGGACCGGGACAGGGAACTCCGGCTACACCTTC
CDR3aa: CASSLGTGTGNSGYTF
abundance: few
len: 16
j_gene: TRBJ1-2
v_gene: TRBV7-2
d_gene: TRBD1

CDR3nt: TGTGCCAGCTCACCCTACGGACAGGGGGCCTCAGATACGCAGTATTTT
CDR3aa: CASSPYGQGASDTQYF
abundance: NA
len: 16
j_gene: TRBJ2-3
v_gene: TRBV18
d_gene: TRBD1